Following are 9 T cell receptor beta chains from one sample sequenced in a study of response to subunit inactivated influenza vaccine (dated by TCRdb to 2017 to 2018). The library was made by RT-PCR. For sequencing, an Illumina HiSeq 2500 was employed. Using fastp at Q25 and MiXCR, TCRdb reprocessed the public reads and kept productive beta chains. Every CDR3 protein is listed once, alongside the most common genes and DNA of its rows. This sample has approximately 530,000 distinct CDR3 sequences in its table, and 10% to 15% of those were observed once. The ten largest clones add up to 13% of the sample. Sample time point, as interpreted from the label and publication: approximately 40 days after influenza vaccine administration. The material sequenced was PBMCs from blood, taken about 6 weeks after vaccination. These receptor sequences come from a man aged 45-65 years who received an inactivated influenza vaccine. Donor details come from another sample of the same person, matched by shared clones.

V usage is TRBV20-1 and J usage is TRBJ1-1; a weak D match, TRBD1 (5 bases). The germline V gene encodes CDR1 DFQATT and CDR2 SNEGSKA (reference sequence). V gave up 3 bases and J gave up 5 bases, with 13 bases separating them. The CDR3 runs to 13 residues. The CDR3 region is CSARLGVKTEAFF. The CDR3 DNA reads as TGCAGTGCTAGGTTGGGGGTAAAAACTGAAGCTTTCTTT.

This clonotype was seen a single time. A much larger clone differs by one base, so this may be a read error. The J gene is TRBJ2-1, the V gene TRBV12-3 or TRBV12-4; D is unresolved. CDR3 length equals 14 residues. CDR3: CASTSEQFYNELFF. The CDR3 nucleotides are TGTGCCAGCACCTCGGAGCAGTTCTACAATGAGCTGTTCTTC.

This clonotype showed up just a few times. This chain links TRBV6-1 with TRBJ2-3; 7 bases match TRBD1. The CDR3 is 19 residues long. Losses at the gene ends were 6 bases for V and 3 bases for J; bases not matched to a gene: 21. CDR1 is MNHNS and CDR2 is SASEGT in the germline V gene. The CDR3 sequence: CASRGGFRGQVGKTDTQYF. The CDR3 nucleotides read TGTGCCAGCAGAGGGGGTTTTAGGGGGCAAGTGGGGAAAACAGATACGCAGTATTTT.

This clonotype was seen ten or more times. J is TRBJ2-7 and V is TRBV29-1; D tentatively reads TRBD1 or TRBD2 (6 bases each). V lost 4 bases to trimming and J lost 5 bases, with 15 bases between them. CDR3 length: 13 amino acids. Germline CDR1 is SQVTM and CDR2 is ANQGSEA. CDR3 residues: CSVGQGGGNEQYF. Here the CDR3 DNA reads TGCAGCGTTGGGCAAGGAGGGGGAAACGAGCAGTACTTC.

This clonotype has a handful of counts. The gene calls are TRBV28 and TRBJ2-7; 8 nucleotides agree with TRBD1. V lost 6 bases, J lost 1 base, and 23 bases stayed unmatched. In germline, CDR1 is MDHEN, CDR2 SYDVKM. The CDR3 consists of 20 residues. CDR3 sequence: CASREVWTGSGWGSSYEQYF. The CDR3 coding sequence is TGTGCCAGCAGAGAAGTCTGGACAGGGAGTGGTTGGGGCTCGTCCTACGAGCAGTACTTC.

The chain carries TRBV19 and TRBJ1-6; D may be TRBD1 (6 bases). Germline V lookup: CDR1 LNHDA, CDR2 SQIVND (reference sequence). V lost 2 bases and J 1 base, leaving 15 bases between the germline ends. This CDR3 contains 18 residues. CDR3 loop: CASSITGTSGSYNSPLHF. The CDR3, as DNA: TGTGCCAGTAGTATAACAGGGACCTCCGGGTCCTATAATTCACCCCTCCACTTT.

V is TRBV5-8 and J is TRBJ2-5; tentatively, D is TRBD2 (6 bases). Germline V gives CDR1 SGHTS, CDR2 YDEGEE. The length of the CDR3 is 15 residues. Trimming cost V 5 bases and J 8 bases, with 22 bases left between them. This chain's CDR3 is CASRLWGDPMSTQYF. Written as DNA, the CDR3 is TGTGCCAGCAGGTTATGGGGGGACCCGATGAGTACCCAGTACTTC. Complete variable domain (other parts from reference TRBV5-8 and TRBJ2-5): EAGVTQSPTHLIKTRGQQATLRCSPISGHTSVYWYQQALGLGLQFLLWYDEGEERNRGNFPPRFSGRQFPNYSSELNVNALELEDSALYLCASRLWGDPMSTQYFGPGTRLLVL.

The chain employs TRBV4-2 and TRBJ2-2, with D hard to call. Trimming cost V 6 bases and J 0 bases, with 11 bases left between them. Germline V gene sequence: CDR1 LGHNA, CDR2 YNFKEQ. The CDR3 is 15 amino acids. The DNA for the CDR3 is TGTGCCAGCAGACGGACCCGATCGAACACCGGGGAGCTGTTTTTT. Translated: CASRRTRSNTGELFF.

This clonotype occurred many times. V usage is TRBV10-3 and J usage is TRBJ2-7, with 10 nucleotides matching TRBD1. The V segment lost 4 bases and the J segment 3 bases; nucleotides outside the gene matches: 6. There are 15 residues in the CDR3. Germline V gene sequence: CDR1 ENHRY, CDR2 SYGVKD. The DNA for the CDR3 is TGTGCCATCAGTGTAACCGGGACAGGGGTCTACGAGCAGTACTTC. Translating gives CAISVTGTGVYEQYF.